This entry lists 27 T cell receptor beta chains sequenced from one sample in a study of T cells in Graves' hyperthyroidism and ophthalmopathy. Researchers amplified the TCR beta CDR3 regions from RNA transcripts. First-round RT-PCR targeting the TCR CDR3 was performed with the HTBI primer set. TCRdb re-called the multiplex PCR reads with MiXCR, one entry per CDR3 protein. The data show over 500,000 distinct CDR3 sequences, approximately 16% seen once. Source material: blood. All receptors derive from a woman aged 25 to 45 with Graves' ophthalmopathy.

The table lists this clonotype with many counts. The chain combines TRBV7-9 with TRBJ2-7; 7 bases fit TRBD1. Trimming cost V 4 bases and J 4 bases; bases outside gene matches: 7. Germline V gene lookup returns CDR1 SEHNR and CDR2 FQNEAQ (reference sequence). The CDR3 totals 14 residues. CDR3 in amino acids: CASSYAGGGYEQYF. CDR3 bases: TGTGCCAGCAGCTACGCAGGGGGTGGATACGAGCAGTACTTC.

Note on this clonotype: A much larger clone differs by one base, so this may be a read error. V gene TRBV11-1 combines with J gene TRBJ2-1, with 9 bases fitting TRBD2. The length of the CDR3 is 16 residues. Germline V gene lookup returns CDR1 SGHAT and CDR2 FQDESV (reference sequence). The CDR3 reads CASSLVSGSGRNEQSF. The CDR3 DNA follows: TGTGCCAGCAGCTTAGTTAGCGGGAGTGGTAGGAATGAGCAGTCCTTC.

This rearrangement joins TRBV18 to TRBJ2-2, with D uncertain. The CDR3 has 14 amino acids. V lost 0 bases and J 8 bases, leaving 10 bases between the germline ends. Germline V lookup: CDR1 KGHSH, CDR2 LQKENI. The CDR3 sequence is CASSPPGSTGELFF. DNA for the CDR3: TGTGCCAGCTCACCACCCGGCAGTACGGGGGAGCTGTTTTTT.

This clonotype has only a few counts. This rearrangement joins TRBV4-2 to TRBJ1-2; D gene uncertain. This CDR3 has 16 residues. V dropped 0 bases and J dropped 4 bases, with 15 bases sitting between them. The germline V gene encodes CDR1 LGHNA and CDR2 YNFKEQ. CDR3 protein: CASSQDAAWESYGYTF. Written as DNA, the CDR3 is TGTGCCAGCAGCCAAGACGCAGCTTGGGAAAGCTATGGCTACACCTTC.

The V and J genes are TRBV7-9 and TRBJ2-5; the match to TRBD2 covers 14 bases. CDR1 SEHNR and CDR2 FQNEAQ come from the germline V gene (reference sequence). V gave up 6 bases and J gave up 5 bases; unmatched junction bases: 2. This CDR3 is 14 amino acids long. Here the CDR3 DNA reads TGTGCCAGCAGGACTAGCGGGAGGGCCGAGACCCAGTACTTC. Encoded protein: CASRTSGRAETQYF.

The J gene is TRBJ2-3, the V gene TRBV7-2; D remains ambiguous. The germline V gene has CDR1 SGHTA and CDR2 FQGNSA. The CDR3 is 15 amino acids. Trimming took off 1 base at V and 2 bases at J, with 10 bases between the two ends. CDR3 residues: CASSLELSATDTQYF. The DNA of the CDR3 is TGTGCCAGCAGCTTAGAACTTTCAGCCACAGATACGCAGTATTTT.

There are many counts of this clonotype. The V call is TRBV27, the J call TRBJ2-5, with 10 bases aligning to TRBD2. CDR1 and CDR2 (germline): MNHEY, SMNVEV (reference sequence). J lost 5 bases, V lost 5 bases, and 11 bases had no gene match. The CDR3 sequence is 16 residues long. CDR3 in DNA: TGTGCCAGCAGTCTTACGGGACTAGCGCGGGGTGAGACCCAGTACTTC. This sequence encodes CASSLTGLARGETQYF.

Ten or more counts support this clonotype. The V call is TRBV29-1, the J call TRBJ2-2; D might be TRBD2 (6 bases). This CDR3 comprises 16 residues. V was shortened by 4 bases and J by 5 bases, with 20 bases between the two germline ends. Per germline, CDR1 SQVTM and CDR2 ANQGSEA. DNA for the CDR3: TGCAGCGTTGTAGTTCGGGAGCGTGGGGGGACCGGGGAGCTGTTTTTT. It is translated as CSVVVRERGGTGELFF.

There are many counts of this clonotype. The rearrangement links TRBV7-2 to TRBJ2-5; tentatively, D is TRBD2 (6 bases). V lost 5 bases and J lost 13, with 20 bases in between. Looked up from germline, CDR1 is SGHTA and CDR2 is FQGNSA. The CDR3 totals 13 residues. CDR3 sequence reads: CASSPHGAGPSYF. In DNA, the CDR3 is TGTGCCAGCAGCCCCCACGGTGCGGGACCGTCGTACTTC.

The table lists this clonotype with many counts. CDR3 amino acids: CSATLIGTGRETQYF. CDR3 nucleotides: TGCAGTGCTACACTTATCGGGACAGGGAGGGAGACCCAGTACTTC. The rearrangement links TRBV20-1 to TRBJ2-5, with 9 bases aligning to TRBD1. The J segment lost 5 bases and the V segment lost 4 bases, leaving 11 bases of the junction unmatched. Germline V gene lookup returns CDR1 DFQATT and CDR2 SNEGSKA (reference sequence). There are 15 residues in the CDR3.

This clonotype has at least ten counts. This chain links TRBV7-2 with TRBJ2-3; no reliable D call. Trimming removed 1 base at V and 5 bases at J, with 10 bases between. Germline V CDR1 and CDR2: SGHTA, FQGNSA. This CDR3 contains 14 residues. The CDR3 nucleotides are TGTGCCAGCAGCTTAGGTCTATGGGGAGATACGCAGTATTTT. Translated: CASSLGLWGDTQYF.

V is TRBV7-2 and J is TRBJ2-2, with TRBD1 as a possible D gene (6 bases). The V and J ends lost 5 bases and 1 base respectively, with 23 bases between them. The CDR3 has 19 residues. Per the germline V gene, CDR1 is SGHTA and CDR2 is FQGNSA. CDR3 DNA sequence: TGTGCCAGCAGCCCAGGACAGTTACCTCTAGAATTGAACACCGGGGAGCTGTTTTTT. Translating gives CASSPGQLPLELNTGELFF. Based on the CDR3 plus reference TRBV7-2 and TRBJ2-2, the full variable domain is GAGVSQSPSNKVTEKGKDVELRCDPISGHTALYWYRQSLGQGLEFLIYFQGNSAPDKSGLPSDRFSAERTGGSVSTLTIQRTQQEDSAVYLCASSPGQLPLELNTGELFFGEGSRLTVL.

This clonotype was seen a few times. The V gene is TRBV6-1, the J gene TRBJ1-5, with D possibly TRBD1 on 6 matching bases. Germline-derived CDR1 and CDR2 are MNHNS and SASEGT. Trimming stripped 7 bases from V and 3 bases from J, with 7 bases between. This CDR3 has 12 residues. This chain's CDR3 is CASTGANQPQHF. CDR3 in DNA: TGTGCCAGCACAGGGGCCAATCAGCCCCAGCATTTT.

This clonotype was found many times. V and J are TRBV20-1 and TRBJ2-3, with TRBD2 matching over 16 bases. V gave up 7 bases and J gave up 5 bases; unmatched junction bases: 12. The germline V gene encodes CDR1 DFQATT and CDR2 SNEGSKA (reference sequence). There are 17 residues in the CDR3. CDR3 protein: CSVLGTSGRALKDTQYF. As DNA, the CDR3 is TGCAGTGTCTTAGGGACTAGCGGGAGGGCTTTGAAAGATACGCAGTATTTT.

The CDR3 nucleotides are TGTGCCAGCAGCCAAGAGGAAGCGGGAGTTGTCTACGAGCAGTACTTC. Amino acid sequence: CASSQEEAGVVYEQYF. This chain connects TRBV14 to TRBJ2-7, with TRBD2 identical over 8 bases. The germline gives CDR1 SGHDN, CDR2 FVKESK. CDR3 size: 16 residues. V lost 0 bases, J lost 3 bases, and 7 bases stayed unmatched.

This clonotype was detected ten times or more. V usage is TRBV12-3 or TRBV12-4 and J usage is TRBJ1-1; D is unclear. Between the trimmed V and J ends, which lost 6 bases and 1 base, there was a span of 6 bases. CDR3 size: 12 residues. Written as DNA, the CDR3 is TGTGCCAGCAGCCGACGGAACACTGAAGCTTTCTTT. Encoded protein: CASSRRNTEAFF.

The V gene is TRBV28, the J gene TRBJ2-3, with 10 bases matching TRBD1. V lost 6 bases to trimming and J lost 4 bases; unmatched junction nucleotides: 7. Germline V lookup: CDR1 MDHEN, CDR2 SYDVKM. The CDR3 consists of 15 residues. For the CDR3, the DNA is TGTGCCAGCAGGGTAGGGGACAGGGGTGCAGATACGCAGTATTTT. It specifies CASRVGDRGADTQYF. The full variable domain, rest sourced from reference TRBV28 and TRBJ2-3, is DVKVTQSSRYLVKRTGEKVFLECVQDMDHENMFWYRQDPGLGLRLIYFSYDVKMKEKGDIPEGYSVSREKKERFSLILESASTNQTSMYLCASRVGDRGADTQYFGPGTRLTVL.

The table lists this clonotype with a few counts. The chain has TRBV29-1 and TRBJ2-5; weak D call: TRBD1 (5 bases). This CDR3 is 14 amino acids long. Per germline, CDR1 SQVTM and CDR2 ANQGSEA. V lost 1 base to trimming and J lost 3 bases, with 12 bases between them. CDR3 amino acids: CSVEVWVGEETQYF. In DNA, the CDR3 is TGCAGCGTTGAAGTGTGGGTAGGGGAAGAGACCCAGTACTTC. Full variable domain (outside the CDR3, taken from reference TRBV29-1 and TRBJ2-5): SAVISQKPSRDICQRGTSLTIQCQVDSQVTMMFWYRQQPGQSLTLIATANQGSEATYESGFVIDKFPISRPNLTFSTLTVSNMSPEDSSIYLCSVEVWVGEETQYFGPGTRLLVL.

This clonotype came up many times. The gene calls are TRBV6-2 or TRBV6-3 and TRBJ2-7; D possibly corresponds to TRBD1 (5 bases). The CDR3 is made up of 13 amino acids. Trimming stripped 6 bases from V and 2 bases from J, with 11 bases between. Germline loops: CDR1 MNHEY, CDR2 SVGEGT. CDR3 DNA sequence: TGTGCCAGCAGAGCTACAGGAACCTACGAGCAGTACTTC. Encoded protein: CASRATGTYEQYF.

The sample holds a few counts of this clonotype. V usage is TRBV20-1 and J usage is TRBJ2-7; 8 nucleotides agree with TRBD1. V shed 0 bases and J 4 bases; nucleotides not matched to a gene: 5. The CDR3 contains 14 residues. Germline assignment: CDR1 DFQATT and CDR2 SNEGSKA (reference sequence). The CDR3, as DNA: TGCAGTGCTAGAGATCAGGACAGGGTGTACGAGCAGTACTTC. Translation gives CSARDQDRVYEQYF.

This clonotype was observed many times. V usage is TRBV28 and J usage is TRBJ2-7; no clear D. V was clipped by 7 bases and J by 1 base, with 14 bases between them. The germline gives CDR1 MDHEN, CDR2 SYDVKM. The CDR3 has 14 amino acids. CDR3 amino acids: CASTPAWRSYEQYF. In DNA, the CDR3 is TGTGCCAGCACCCCGGCCTGGCGTTCCTACGAGCAGTACTTC.

The gene calls are TRBV20-1 and TRBJ2-7; TRBD1 matches 7 bases. V lost 6 bases, J lost 0 bases, and 14 bases stayed unmatched. The germline V gene has CDR1 DFQATT and CDR2 SNEGSKA (reference sequence). CDR3 length equals 16 residues. CDR3 coding DNA: TGCAGTGCAACCACAACCGGGACAGCCATCTCCTACGAGCAGTACTTC. Amino acids: CSATTTGTAISYEQYF.

This clonotype has only a few counts. The chain uses TRBV25-1 and TRBJ2-7; D may correspond to TRBD1 or TRBD2 (6 bases each). In germline, CDR1 is MGHDK, CDR2 SYGVNS. The CDR3 is 15 amino acids. V gave up 1 base and J gave up 1 base, with 11 bases separating them. The CDR3, as DNA: TGTGCCAGCAGTGAATGGGGGGCCCGATCCTACGAGCAGTACTTC. The encoded protein is CASSEWGARSYEQYF.

Many counts were recorded for this clonotype. The chain links TRBV7-2 to TRBJ2-7, with TRBD2 matching 9 bases. This CDR3 contains 16 residues. Per the germline V gene, CDR1 is SGHTA and CDR2 is FQGNSA. V shed 6 bases, J shed 2 bases, and the junction held 11 bases outside the gene matches. CDR3 nucleotide sequence: TGTGCCAGCAGGCTAACGTTGGGCGGGAGGGCCTACGAGCAGTACTTC. Translation gives CASRLTLGGRAYEQYF.

This chain links TRBV27 with TRBJ2-1; tentative D call: TRBD1 (5 bases). The germline gives CDR1 MNHEY, CDR2 SMNVEV (reference sequence). Between the trimmed V and J ends, which lost 6 bases and 3 bases, there was a span of 15 bases. This CDR3 has 15 residues. CDR3 coding DNA: TGTGCCAGCAGCTATGACAGATTTAACTACAATGAGCAGTTCTTC. This encodes CASSYDRFNYNEQFF.

In its sample, this clonotype was seen many times. This chain uses TRBV28 with TRBJ2-3; D might be TRBD1 or TRBD2, each matching 5 bases. V was trimmed by 6 bases and J by 5 bases, leaving 18 bases between them. This CDR3 region has 15 residues. The germline CDR1 and CDR2 sequences are MDHEN and SYDVKM. CDR3 DNA sequence: TGTGCCAGCAGGGGGGTTTTCTTCTCCGGAGATACGCAGTATTTT. It translates to CASRGVFFSGDTQYF.

The sample holds many counts of this clonotype. The chain carries TRBV2 and TRBJ2-3; D is unresolved. The CDR3 consists of 11 residues. CDR1 and CDR2 from the germline V gene are SNHLY and FYNNEI. Trimming left V 8 bases short and J 4 bases short, with 7 bases between. CDR3 amino acids: CASLNSDTQYF. The CDR3 nucleotides are TGTGCCAGCCTTAATTCAGATACGCAGTATTTT.